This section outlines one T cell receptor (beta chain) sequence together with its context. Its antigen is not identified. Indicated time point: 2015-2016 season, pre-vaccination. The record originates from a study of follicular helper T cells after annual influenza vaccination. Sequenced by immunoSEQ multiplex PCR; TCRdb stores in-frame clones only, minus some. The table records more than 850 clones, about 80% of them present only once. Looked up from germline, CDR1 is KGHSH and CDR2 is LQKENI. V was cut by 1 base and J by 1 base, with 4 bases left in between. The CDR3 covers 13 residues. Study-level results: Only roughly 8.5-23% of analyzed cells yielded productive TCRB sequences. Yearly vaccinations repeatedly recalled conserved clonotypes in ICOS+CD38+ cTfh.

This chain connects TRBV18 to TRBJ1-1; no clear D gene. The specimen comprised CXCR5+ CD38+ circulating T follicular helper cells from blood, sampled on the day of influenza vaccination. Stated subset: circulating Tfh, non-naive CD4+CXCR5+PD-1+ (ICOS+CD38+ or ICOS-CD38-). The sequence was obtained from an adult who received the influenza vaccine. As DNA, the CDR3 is TGTGCCAGCTCACCACAGTGGAACACTGAAGCTTTCTTT. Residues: CASSPQWNTEAFF.